The 10 T cell receptor beta chains in this list originate from one sample, sequenced in a study of blood T cell repertoires in COVID-19. Sequencing used immunoSEQ multiplex PCR; TCRdb keeps in-frame clones, though not all of them. The sample holds fewer than 250,000 clones; roughly four fifths are singletons and the top ten take around 4.7%. Sequenced input: peripheral blood. Receptors originate from a woman between 65 and 79 years old with acute or convalescent COVID-19.

The J gene is TRBJ1-5, the V gene TRBV30; 9 bases line up with TRBD1. The germline gives CDR1 GTSNPN, CDR2 SVGIG (reference sequence). CDR3 length: 13 residues. V lost 0 bases, J lost 7 bases, and 1 base stayed unmatched. CDR3 DNA: TGTGCCTGGAGTGTACAGGGGGCCCAGCCCCAGCATTTT. It translates to CAWSVQGAQPQHF.

The gene calls are TRBV5-1 and TRBJ1-1; tentatively, D is TRBD1 (6 bases). The germline CDR1 and CDR2 sequences are SGHRS and YFSETQ. Trimming pared 3 bases from V and 1 base from J, leaving 10 bases between. The CDR3 runs to 14 residues. The CDR3 here is CASSWDNRNTEAFF. The CDR3 DNA sequence: TGCGCCAGCAGCTGGGACAATAGGAACACTGAAGCTTTCTTT.

The chain uses TRBV28 and TRBJ2-7, with 10 nucleotides matching TRBD1. The germline V gene encodes CDR1 MDHEN and CDR2 SYDVKM. The junction had 2 bases not matched to a gene; V was cut back by 0 bases and J by 6 bases. The length of the CDR3 is 14 residues. The CDR3 DNA sequence: TGTGCCAGCAGTTTATGGGGGACAGGGGTCGAGCAGTACTTC. Translated: CASSLWGTGVEQYF.

With regard to this clone: The sample carries other DNA sequences with the same CDR3. This chain connects TRBV7-2 to TRBJ2-5; 7 positions match TRBD1. CDR1 and CDR2 from the germline V gene are SGHTA and FQGNSA. The CDR3 loop spans 13 amino acids. J gave up 2 bases and V 3 bases, and 0 bases lay outside the gene matches. Written as DNA, the CDR3 is TGTGCCAGCAGCTTGGGACAGCAAGAGACCCAGTACTTC. Encoded protein: CASSLGQQETQYF.

This clone came up a few times. The chain links TRBV7-6 to TRBJ1-1, with TRBD1 identical over 8 bases. Germline V gene lookup returns CDR1 SGHVS and CDR2 FNYEAQ. Trimming cost V 5 bases and J 2 bases; bases outside gene matches: 13. The CDR3 length is 17 residues. The CDR3 is CASSPLIEDRANTEAFF. In DNA form, the CDR3 reads TGTGCCAGCAGCCCGCTAATTGAGGACAGGGCCAACACTGAAGCTTTCTTT.

CDR3 sequence (DNA): TGTGCCAGCAGATTGGACAGCCAGACACTTTCCCTCCAAGCTTTCTTT. Its protein is CASRLDSQTLSLQAFF. The gene calls are TRBV2 and TRBJ1-1; tentatively, D is TRBD1 (6 bases). Germline V gene lookup returns CDR1 SNHLY and CDR2 FYNNEI. The V end was cut by 6 bases, the J end by 9 bases, with 26 bases between. CDR3 length equals 16 residues.

The chain links TRBV28 to TRBJ1-1, with D tentatively TRBD1 (5 bases). The ends were cut back, 4 bases at V and 1 base at J, with 13 bases in the middle. The germline V gene encodes CDR1 MDHEN and CDR2 SYDVKM. This CDR3 is built from 15 residues. The CDR3 nucleotides read TGTGCCAGCAGTTCACCCAGGGTGTCGAACACTGAAGCTTTCTTT. As protein: CASSSPRVSNTEAFF.

The rearrangement links TRBV5-1 to TRBJ2-5; D is possibly TRBD2 (6 bases). V was clipped by 0 bases and J by 5 bases, with 14 bases between them. This CDR3 spans 15 amino acids. In germline, CDR1 is SGHRS, CDR2 YFSETQ. The CDR3 DNA reads as TGCGCCAGCAGCTTGGATCGGCCGGAGGGGGAGACCCAGTACTTC. Translated: CASSLDRPEGETQYF.

This rearrangement joins TRBV3-1 (or the pseudogene TRBV3-2) to TRBJ2-1, with 8 bases identical to TRBD2. The CDR3 runs to 16 residues. The V segment lost 2 bases and the J segment 3 bases; nucleotides outside the gene matches: 6. Per germline, CDR1 LGHDT and CDR2 YNNKEL (reference sequence). The CDR3 loop is CASSQPGTRGYNEQFF. DNA of the CDR3: TGTGCCAGCAGCCAACCCGGGACTAGGGGCTACAATGAGCAGTTCTTC.

V gene TRBV19 combines with J gene TRBJ1-6; 11 bases are a match to TRBD1. V gave up 7 bases and J gave up 9 bases; unmatched junction bases: 5. Germline assignment: CDR1 LNHDA and CDR2 SQIVND (reference sequence). This CDR3 has 14 amino acids. The CDR3 loop reads CASTGTGGVSPLHF. DNA of the CDR3: TGTGCCAGTACAGGGACAGGGGGTGTTTCACCCCTCCACTTT.